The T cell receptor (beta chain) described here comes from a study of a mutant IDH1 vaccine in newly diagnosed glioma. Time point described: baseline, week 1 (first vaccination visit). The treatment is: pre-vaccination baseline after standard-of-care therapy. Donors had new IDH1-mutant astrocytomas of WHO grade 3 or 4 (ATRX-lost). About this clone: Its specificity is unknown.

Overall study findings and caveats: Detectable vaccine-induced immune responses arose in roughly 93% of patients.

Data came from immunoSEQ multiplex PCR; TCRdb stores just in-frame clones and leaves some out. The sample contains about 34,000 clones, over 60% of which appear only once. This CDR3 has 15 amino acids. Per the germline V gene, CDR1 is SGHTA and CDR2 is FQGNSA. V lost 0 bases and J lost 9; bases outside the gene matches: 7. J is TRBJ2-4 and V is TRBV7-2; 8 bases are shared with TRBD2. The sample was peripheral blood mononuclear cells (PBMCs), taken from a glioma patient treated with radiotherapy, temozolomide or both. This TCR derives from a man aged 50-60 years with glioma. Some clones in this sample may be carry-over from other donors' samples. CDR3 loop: CASSLATSVGGIQYF. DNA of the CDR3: TGTGCCAGCAGCTTAGCGACTAGCGTGGGGGGCATTCAGTACTTC.